The present entry profiles one TCR beta chain with its context. V lost 2 bases and J 7 bases, leaving 9 bases between the germline ends. Germline CDR1 SGHKS, CDR2 YYEKEE (reference sequence). The CDR3 loop spans 13 amino acids. Exposed enrollees had met someone with a PCR-confirmed or clinician-diagnosed COVID-19 case at some point within the 2 weeks before study entry. This table comes from immunoSEQ multiplex PCR, and its TCRdb copy is limited to in-frame clones, with some not included. The repertoire holds 350,000 or so clones, with about 88% as singletons. The data originate from a study of blood T cell repertoires in COVID-19.

The receptor was derived from a woman aged 30 to 39 who had been exposed to COVID-19. The sequencing input was PBMCs or T cells enriched from blood (not recorded which). The chain carries TRBV5-5 and TRBJ2-2; D is uncertain. CDR3 bases: TGTGCCAGCAGCTTTCTCACGGGCGGGGAGCTGTTTTTT. It codes for CASSFLTGGELFF.